These 9 T cell receptor beta chains originate from one sample sequenced in a study of T-cell reconstitution after alpha-beta-depleted transplantation in children. Molecular barcoding with unique molecular identifiers was used for the TCRbeta library. TCRdb recomputed calls from the PCR reads with MiXCR, one row per CDR3 protein. Among fewer than 95,000 distinct CDR3 sequences listed, roughly an eighth were seen once. Here the sequenced sample was PBMCs from the stem cell graft donor, taken from the stem cell graft. These TCRs come from a human donor who donated a stem cell graft to a child with inherited bone marrow failure.

In this sample, this clonotype turned up many times. The rearrangement links TRBV6-6 to TRBJ1-5; a weak D match, TRBD1 (5 bases). Germline CDR1 and CDR2: MNHNY and SVGAGI (reference sequence). V was clipped by 8 bases and J by 4 bases, with 9 bases between them. The CDR3 has 12 residues. CDR3 sequence (DNA): TGTGCCAGCGACAGACCTAATCAGCCCCAGCATTTT. It specifies CASDRPNQPQHF.

This clonotype came up many times. V gene TRBV24-1 combines with J gene TRBJ2-1; 11 nucleotides align to TRBD2. The germline CDR1 and CDR2 sequences are KGHDR and SFDVKD. After removal of 3 bases from V and 5 bases from J, the junction contained 8 bases not matched to a gene. The CDR3 is made up of 17 amino acids. CDR3 loop: CATSDPSGGTPNNEQFF. CDR3 nucleotide sequence: TGTGCCACCAGTGATCCTAGCGGGGGGACTCCTAACAATGAGCAGTTCTTC.

The V and J genes are TRBV6-2 or TRBV6-3 and TRBJ2-1; 12 nucleotides agree with TRBD2. From germline, CDR1 is MNHEY and CDR2 SVGEGT. V lost 6 bases, J lost 9 bases, and 6 bases stayed unmatched. The CDR3 has 14 amino acids. The CDR3 nucleotides read TGTGCCAGCAGGCGACTAGCGGGAGAGGTTGAGCAGTTCTTC. It encodes CASRRLAGEVEQFF.

This clonotype was picked up a small number of times. The rearrangement joins TRBV3-1 to TRBJ1-1, with D tentatively TRBD1 (5 bases). CDR1 is LGHDT, CDR2 YNNKEL, per germline (reference sequence). The CDR3 covers 14 residues. V dropped 5 bases and J dropped 0 bases, with 10 bases sitting between them. The CDR3, as DNA: TGTGCCAGCAGCACACAAGGGGTGAACACTGAAGCTTTCTTT. It specifies CASSTQGVNTEAFF. The full variable domain, its missing parts supplied by reference TRBV3-1 and TRBJ1-1, is DTAVSQTPKYLVTQMGNDKSIKCEQNLGHDTMYWYKQDSKKFLKIMFSYNNKELIINETVPNRFSPKSPDKAHLNLHINSLELGDSAVYFCASSTQGVNTEAFFGQGTRLTVV.

The sample holds many counts of this clonotype. This chain connects TRBV7-2 to TRBJ1-2; D is perhaps TRBD1 (5 bases). Looked up from germline, CDR1 is SGHTA and CDR2 is FQGNSA. CDR3 length: 13 residues. Deletions cut 3 bases from V and 9 bases from J, with 14 bases between. The CDR3 loop reads CASSFYSGDCYTF. CDR3 coding DNA: TGTGCCAGCAGCTTTTATTCCGGGGACTGCTACACCTTC.

This clonotype was counted at least ten times. This chain connects TRBV15 to TRBJ1-2, with 7 bases that match TRBD1. The CDR3 length is 15 residues. Germline V gene lookup returns CDR1 LNHNV and CDR2 YYDKDF (reference sequence). V lost 1 base, J lost 0 bases, and 2 bases stayed unmatched. CDR3 DNA sequence: TGTGCCACCAGCAGAGGGACAGGTACTAACTATGGCTACACCTTC. Translation: CATSRGTGTNYGYTF.

In this sample, this clonotype turned up many times. This sequence joins TRBV6-1 and TRBJ2-1; D is unresolved. Trimming cost V 1 base and J 0 bases, with 13 bases left between them. Germline lookup yields CDR1 MNHNS and CDR2 SASEGT. This CDR3 is 17 amino acids long. CDR3 coding DNA: TGTGCCAGCAGTGAAGACAGAGGTTGGAGCTCCTACAATGAGCAGTTCTTC. Amino acid sequence: CASSEDRGWSSYNEQFF.

This clonotype was seen repeatedly, ten times or more. This chain links TRBV18 with TRBJ1-5; 10 bases fit TRBD1. The trim removed 6 bases at V and 8 bases at J, leaving 4 bases unmatched. The CDR3 loop spans 13 amino acids. Germline CDR1 and CDR2: KGHSH and LQKENI. The CDR3 loop reads CASSPGQGEPQHF. CDR3 DNA sequence: TGTGCCAGCTCCCCCGGACAGGGGGAGCCCCAGCATTTT.

This clonotype came up a few times. The junction differs from germline at one of its ends, possibly a read error. This chain links TRBV6-1 with TRBJ1-1, with a possible D match to TRBD1 (5 bases). Germline-derived CDR1 and CDR2 are MNHNS and SASEGT. This CDR3 contains 21 residues. CDR3 sequence reads: CAISEGIYPGPDGGYDTEAFF. The DNA for the CDR3 is TGTGCCATCAGTGAAGGAATCTATCCGGGCCCAGACGGGGGTTACGACACTGAAGCTTTCTTT.